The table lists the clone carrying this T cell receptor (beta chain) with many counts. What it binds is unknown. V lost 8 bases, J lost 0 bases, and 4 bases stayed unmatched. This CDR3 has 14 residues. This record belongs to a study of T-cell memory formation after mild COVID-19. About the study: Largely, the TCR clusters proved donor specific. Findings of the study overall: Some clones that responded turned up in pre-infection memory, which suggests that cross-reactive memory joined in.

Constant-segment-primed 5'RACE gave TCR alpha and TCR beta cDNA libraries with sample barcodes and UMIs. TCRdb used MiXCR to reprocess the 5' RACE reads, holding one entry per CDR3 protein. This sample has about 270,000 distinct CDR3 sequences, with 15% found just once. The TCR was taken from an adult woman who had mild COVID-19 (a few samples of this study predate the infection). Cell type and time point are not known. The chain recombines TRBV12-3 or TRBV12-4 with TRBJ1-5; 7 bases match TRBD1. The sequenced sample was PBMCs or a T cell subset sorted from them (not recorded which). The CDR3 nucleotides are TGTGCCAGCGGGACAGAAAATAGCAATCAGCCCCAGCATTTT. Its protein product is CASGTENSNQPQHF.